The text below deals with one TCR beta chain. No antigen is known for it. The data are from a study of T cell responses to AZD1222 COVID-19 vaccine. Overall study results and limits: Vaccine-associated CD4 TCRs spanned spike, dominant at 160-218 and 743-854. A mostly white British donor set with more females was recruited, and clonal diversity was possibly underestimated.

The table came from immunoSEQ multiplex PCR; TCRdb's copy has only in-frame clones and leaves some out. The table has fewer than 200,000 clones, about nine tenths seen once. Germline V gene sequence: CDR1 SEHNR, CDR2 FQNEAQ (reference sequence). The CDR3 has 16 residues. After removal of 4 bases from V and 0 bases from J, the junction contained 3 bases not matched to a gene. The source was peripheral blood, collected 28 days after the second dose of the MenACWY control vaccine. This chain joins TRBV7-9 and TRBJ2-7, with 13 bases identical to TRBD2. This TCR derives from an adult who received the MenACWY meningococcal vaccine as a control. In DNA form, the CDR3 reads TGTGCCAGCAGCTCTGGGACTAGCGGGATCTCCTACGAGCAGTACTTC. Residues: CASSSGTSGISYEQYF.